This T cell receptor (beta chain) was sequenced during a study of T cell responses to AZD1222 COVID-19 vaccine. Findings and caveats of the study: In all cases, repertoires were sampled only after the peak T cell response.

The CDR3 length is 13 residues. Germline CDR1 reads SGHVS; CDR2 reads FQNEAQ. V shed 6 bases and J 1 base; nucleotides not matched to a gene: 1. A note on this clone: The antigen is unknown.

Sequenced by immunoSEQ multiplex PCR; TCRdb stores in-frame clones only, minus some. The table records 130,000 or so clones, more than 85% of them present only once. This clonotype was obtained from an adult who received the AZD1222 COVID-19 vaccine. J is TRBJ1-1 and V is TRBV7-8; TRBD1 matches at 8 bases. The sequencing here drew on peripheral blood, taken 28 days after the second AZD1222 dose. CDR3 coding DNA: TGTGCCAGCAGGACAGGGGCGAACACTGAAGCTTTCTTT. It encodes CASRTGANTEAFF. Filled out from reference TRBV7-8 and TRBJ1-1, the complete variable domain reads GAGVSQSPRYKVAKRGQDVALRCDPISGHVSLFWYQQALGQGPEFLTYFQNEAQLDKSGLPSDRFFAERPEGSVSTLKIQRTQQEDSAVYLCASRTGANTEAFFGQGTRLTVV.